This T cell receptor (beta chain) was identified in a study of T cell repertoires in cytomegalovirus infection. Whole-study context: Use of recently identified HLA-C-restricted and well-studied HLA-B-restricted CMV epitopes was part of the study. Public TCR beta signatures were indicative of both CMV infection and a matching HLA type. Study-level findings and limits: Dominating the ex vivo response were TCR beta clonotypes that were CMV-specific and HLA-C-restricted. Public TCR beta family frequency separated CMV-and-HLA carriers, including in an independent cohort.

This clonotype has at least ten counts. The antigen is unknown. MiXCR was run by TCRdb on the reads, yielding one entry per CDR3 protein. The sample has fewer than 55,000 distinct CDR3 sequences; 15% to 20% are singletons. This CDR3 is 16 amino acids long. V was clipped by 3 bases and J by 3 bases; unmatched bases: 9. From germline, CDR1 is SGHVS and CDR2 FQNEAQ. The source material was CD8+ T cells from cultured PBMCs, sampled from culture after CMV antigen stimulation. This receptor was identified in a human donor in good health (CMV status not recorded). Some clones in this sample may be carry-over from other donors' samples. The rearrangement joins TRBV7-8 to TRBJ1-2; 8 positions match TRBD1. CDR3 in amino acids: CASSFHREQGDYGYTF. The DNA of the CDR3 is TGTGCCAGCAGCTTTCACCGGGAACAGGGGGACTATGGCTACACCTTC.